What follows are 17 T cell receptor beta chains derived from one specimen sequenced in a study of regulatory T cells in long-lasting Graves disease (TCRdb year 2021). Library preparation was by multiplex PCR. The sample was run on an Illumina HiSeq 4000. TCR beta libraries were built with iRepertoire HTBI primers and Arm-PCR amplification of CDR3 regions. The public sequencing data were trimmed at Q25 with fastp and processed into clonotypes with MiXCR by TCRdb, which kept only in-frame beta chains. Each entry is one CDR3 protein sequence, shown with its most common DNA and genes. Within this sample are a few hundred thousand distinct CDR3 sequences, with approximately 16% of them counted one time only. Together, the top ten hold over 20% of the sample. The sample's time point label is to be understood as: newly diagnosed GD, antithyroid drugs for less than 3 months. For both TCR sequencing and RNA sequencing, RNA was extracted from PBMCs in TRIzol.

The starting material was peripheral blood mononuclear cells (PBMCs), obtained at new diagnosis, from a patient treated with antithyroid drugs. The receptors shown here come from a female donor with Graves disease.

This clonotype showed up many times. The genes are TRBV24-1 and TRBJ2-7; the D is unclear. V gave up 3 bases and J gave up 3 bases, with 2 bases separating them. Germline CDR1 KGHDR, CDR2 SFDVKD. This CDR3 has 11 residues. CDR3 protein: CATSDIYEQYF. The CDR3 DNA sequence: TGTGCCACCAGTGATATCTACGAGCAGTACTTC.

This clonotype has a single count. The rearrangement uses TRBV5-8 and TRBJ1-5; weak D call: TRBD1 (5 bases). The CDR3 sequence is 17 residues long. Germline CDR1 reads SGHTS; CDR2 reads YDEGEE. Trimming left V 6 bases short and J 2 bases short, with 21 bases between. Written as DNA, the CDR3 is TGTGCCAGCAACCCCGGGGGAGGGATGGGGCGCAATCAGCCCCAGCATTTT. Translated: CASNPGGGMGRNQPQHF.

This clonotype has more than one count but fewer than ten. In this CDR3 the conserved last residue, phenylalanine or tryptophan, is missing, so a read error is likely. The chain couples TRBV29-1 to TRBJ2-1; D tentatively reads TRBD1 or TRBD2 (6 bases each). Trimming pared 3 bases from V and 6 bases from J, leaving 24 bases between. The CDR3 loop spans 17 amino acids. The germline gives CDR1 SQVTM, CDR2 ANQGSEA. The CDR3 reads CSVDLGAAGSPANEQFL. CDR3 nucleotide sequence: TGCAGCGTTGACTTGGGGGCGGCGGGAAGCCCGGCCAATGAGCAGTTCCTC.

This clonotype came up many times. The chain employs TRBV28 and TRBJ2-1, with unresolved D. Germline V gene sequence: CDR1 MDHEN, CDR2 SYDVKM. The ends were cut back, 3 bases at V and 4 bases at J, with 7 bases in the middle. There are 13 residues in the CDR3. This chain's CDR3 is CASSLFQYNEQFF. In DNA form, the CDR3 reads TGTGCCAGCAGTTTGTTTCAGTACAATGAGCAGTTCTTC.

The table lists this clonotype with many counts. The chain couples TRBV10-1 to TRBJ2-7, with 7 bases aligning to TRBD2. The CDR3 contains 16 residues. The J segment lost 3 bases and the V segment lost 6 bases, leaving 14 bases of the junction unmatched. Germline values: CDR1 WNHNN, CDR2 SYGVQD (reference sequence). CDR3 region: CASSDPPSGNCYEQYF. DNA of the CDR3: TGCGCCAGCAGCGACCCCCCCAGCGGGAATTGCTACGAGCAGTACTTC.

This clonotype was picked up a small number of times. The chain recombines TRBV28 with TRBJ2-7; a weak D match, TRBD1 (5 bases). This CDR3 spans 15 amino acids. Per germline, CDR1 MDHEN and CDR2 SYDVKM. The germline V and J ends were trimmed by 5 bases and 5 bases, with 19 bases remaining between them. For the CDR3, the DNA is TGTGCCAGCAGTCTCACTGGGCAGGGCGCCCACGAGCAGTACTTC. Protein product: CASSLTGQGAHEQYF.

This clonotype was recorded many times. The chain uses TRBV10-3 and TRBJ2-5; 8 positions agree with TRBD2. The CDR3 contains 14 residues. Germline loops: CDR1 ENHRY, CDR2 SYGVKD. Losses at the gene ends were 11 bases for V and 2 bases for J; bases not matched to a gene: 10. The CDR3, as DNA: TGTGCCTCCTCGGGACTAGGGGTTCAAGAGACCCAGTACTTC. Translation gives CASSGLGVQETQYF.

In the case of this clonotype: One junction end does not reproduce the germline sequence, and a read error may be involved. The genes are TRBV5-6 and TRBJ1-2; 8 nucleotides agree with TRBD1. This CDR3 contains 15 residues. Germline V gene data show CDR1 as SGHDT and CDR2 as YYEEEE. The CDR3 here is CASGLVGQGVYGYTF. The CDR3 coding sequence is TGTGCCAGCGGCTTGGTAGGACAGGGAGTCTATGGCTACACCTTC.

The table lists this clonotype with many counts. The CDR3: CASSPRTAAYNEQFF. CDR3 nucleotide sequence: TGTGCCAGCAGTCCAAGGACAGCCGCATACAATGAGCAGTTCTTC. The chain joins TRBV27 to TRBJ2-1, with D tentatively TRBD1 (6 bases). V was shortened by 5 bases and J by 4 bases, with 15 bases between the two germline ends. This CDR3 comprises 15 residues. CDR1 is MNHEY and CDR2 is SMNVEV in the germline V gene (reference sequence).

This clonotype came up many times. One junction end does not reproduce the germline sequence, and a read error may be involved. The chain recombines TRBV5-5 with TRBJ2-7; D unclear. The CDR3 length is 15 residues. Germline assignment: CDR1 SGHKS and CDR2 YYEKEE (reference sequence). The DNA of the CDR3 is TGTGCCAGCAGGGTCCTAGACCTTAGCTCCTACAAGCAGTACTTC. Translating gives CASRVLDLSSYKQYF.

This clonotype has a count of ten or more. The CDR3 DNA follows: TGCAGTGCTAGAGATCCGAGGCGAGACAGGGGAAATAATTCACCCCTCCACTTT. This encodes CSARDPRRDRGNNSPLHF. This chain joins TRBV20-1 and TRBJ1-6; 8 nucleotides agree with TRBD1. V shed 0 bases, J shed 5 bases, and the junction held 12 bases outside the gene matches. Germline CDR1 is DFQATT and CDR2 is SNEGSKA (reference sequence). The CDR3 extends over 18 amino acids.

This clonotype was picked up many times. The gene calls are TRBV12-3 or TRBV12-4 and TRBJ1-3, with 8 bases lining up with TRBD1. The J segment lost 8 bases and the V segment lost 5 bases, leaving 8 bases of the junction unmatched. The CDR3 is 14 amino acids. The CDR3 DNA follows: TGTGCCAGCAGTCGTGCAGGGGGCTGGGACACCATATATTTT. This codes for CASSRAGGWDTIYF.

Notes on this clonotype: A read error may account for a junction end that differs from germline. The genes are TRBV20-1 and TRBJ2-7; TRBD2 matches at 11 bases. Germline assignment: CDR1 DFQATT and CDR2 SNEGSKA (reference sequence). The length of the CDR3 is 15 residues. The CDR3: CSAYGTSGTAYAQYF. DNA of the CDR3: TGCAGTGCTTACGGGACTAGCGGTACCGCCTACGCGCAGTACTTC.

This clonotype showed up many times. CDR3 loop: CATSDFPRGSDPARETQYF. The CDR3, as DNA: TGTGCCACCAGTGATTTTCCCAGGGGGTCCGACCCGGCCAGGGAGACCCAGTACTTC. The rearrangement links TRBV24-1 to TRBJ2-5; 7 bases agree with TRBD1. Per germline, CDR1 KGHDR and CDR2 SFDVKD. Germline trimming cut 1 base from V and 5 bases from J; bases unmatched to any gene: 18. CDR3 length: 19 amino acids.

The sample holds a few counts of this clonotype. The germline gene is not matched at one end of the junction; a read error may be the cause. The V and J genes are TRBV6-2 or TRBV6-3 and TRBJ1-1; TRBD1 is a possible D gene (5 bases). The CDR3 sequence is 13 residues long. Germline V gene data show CDR1 as MNHEY and CDR2 as SVGEGT. In DNA, the CDR3 is TGTGCCAGCAGTTATCAGGGAAACACTGAATCTTTCTTT. This translates into CASSYQGNTESFF.

Ten or more counts support this clonotype. V gene TRBV20-1 combines with J gene TRBJ1-1; tentative D call: TRBD1 (6 bases). The CDR3 totals 13 residues. Germline assignment: CDR1 DFQATT and CDR2 SNEGSKA (reference sequence). V lost 3 bases, J lost 6 bases, and 14 bases lay in between. Written as DNA, the CDR3 is TGCAGTGCTAGTCACACAGGGCTTCCTGAAGCTTTCTTT. Protein: CSASHTGLPEAFF.

This clonotype was detected a few times. V and J are TRBV7-9 and TRBJ2-7, with D perhaps TRBD1 or TRBD2 (6 bases each). The CDR3 contains 13 residues. From germline, CDR1 is SEHNR and CDR2 FQNEAQ (reference sequence). V lost 5 bases and J lost 4, with 12 bases in between. CDR3 sequence reads: CASSPGEVYEQYF. The CDR3 region has the DNA TGTGCCAGCAGCCCAGGGGAGGTATACGAGCAGTACTTC. Complete variable domain (other parts from reference TRBV7-9 and TRBJ2-7): DTGVSQNPRHKITKRGQNVTFRCDPISEHNRLYWYRQTLGQGPEFLTYFQNEAQLEKSRLLSDRFSAERPKGSFSTLEIQRTEQGDSAMYLCASSPGEVYEQYFGPGTRLTVT.